This T cell receptor beta chain appears in the sequencing data of a study of blood T cell repertoires in COVID-19. Study-level information: COVID-19 samples from acute and convalescent phases originated in the United States, Italy and Spain. T cells, B-cell-depleted T cells, or PBMCs provided the cDNA or gDNA that served as material.

In the original processing: Reference gene primers were amplified, and this amplification served to estimate nucleated cell counts. Data came from immunoSEQ multiplex PCR; TCRdb stores just in-frame clones and leaves some out. V and J calls and clone size follow that table, whereas D and trimming were derived from the DNA. The table lists 130,000 to 150,000 clones, about nine tenths of them singletons. CDR1 SGHRS and CDR2 YFSETQ come from the germline V gene. J lost 3 bases, V lost 4 bases, and 5 bases had no gene match. This CDR3 has 15 amino acids. Source material: peripheral blood. This sequence joins TRBV5-1 and TRBJ2-3; 10 positions agree with TRBD1. The receptor was derived from a man over 45 with active or convalescent COVID-19. Here the CDR3 reads CASSVGQGGTDTQYF. The CDR3 bases are TGCGCCAGCAGCGTTGGACAGGGGGGGACAGATACGCAGTATTTT.